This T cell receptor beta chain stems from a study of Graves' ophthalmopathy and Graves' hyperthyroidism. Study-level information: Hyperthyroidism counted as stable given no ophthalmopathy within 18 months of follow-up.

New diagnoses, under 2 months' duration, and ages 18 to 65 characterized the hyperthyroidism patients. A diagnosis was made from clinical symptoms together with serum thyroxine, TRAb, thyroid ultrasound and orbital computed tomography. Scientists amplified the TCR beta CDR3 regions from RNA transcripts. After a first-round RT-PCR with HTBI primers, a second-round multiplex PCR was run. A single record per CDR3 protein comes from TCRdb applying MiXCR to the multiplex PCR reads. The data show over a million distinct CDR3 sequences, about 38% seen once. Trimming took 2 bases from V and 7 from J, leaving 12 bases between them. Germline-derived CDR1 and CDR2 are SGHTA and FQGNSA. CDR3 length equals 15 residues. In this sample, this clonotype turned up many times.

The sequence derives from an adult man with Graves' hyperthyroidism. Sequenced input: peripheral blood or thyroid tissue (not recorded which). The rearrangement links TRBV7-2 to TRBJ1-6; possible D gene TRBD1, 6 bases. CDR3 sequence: CASSLIVRGNSPLHF. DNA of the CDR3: TGTGCCAGCAGCTTAATTGTAAGGGGGAATTCACCCCTCCACTTT.